The clone carrying this T cell receptor beta chain has just one count. The data stem from a study of blood T cell repertoires in COVID-19. Whole-study context: COVID-19 samples, acute and convalescent, were from the United States, Italy and Spain. PBMCs, B-cell-depleted T cells, or T cells were the source of the cDNA or gDNA that made up the material.

In the original analysis: Amplification with reference gene primers provided the estimates of nucleated cell counts. The table came from immunoSEQ multiplex PCR; TCRdb's copy has only in-frame clones and leaves some out. V, J and clone size were drawn from that table, and D and trimming were deduced from the DNA. The table records about 250,000 clones, around four fifths of them present only once. The germline CDR1 and CDR2 sequences are LNHNV and YYDKDF (reference sequence). V trimming: 0 bases; J trimming: 0 bases; junction bases outside the gene matches: 11. The CDR3 has 19 amino acids. The source material was peripheral blood. This chain connects TRBV15 to TRBJ1-5; 7 positions agree with TRBD1. The clonotype was recovered from a man older than 75 with acute or convalescent COVID-19. CDR3 region: CATSRDSGQHLYSNQPQHF. DNA of the CDR3: TGTGCCACCAGCAGAGATTCGGGACAGCACCTTTATAGCAATCAGCCCCAGCATTTT.